This TCR beta chain was recorded in a study of OX40 agonist ivuxolimab in advanced cancers. Points from the study as a whole: The study did not work out the antigen specificity of the expanded peripheral T cells. Low normalized T-cell clonal expansion was also seen in some nonresponders. Expanded clones were, on average, more numerous among CD8+ T cells than CD4+. Compared with others, partial responders at 0.1-3.0 mg/kg displayed clonal expansion among the lowest.

Germline CDR1 and CDR2: SNHLY and FYNNEI. Trimming removed 1 base at V and 4 bases at J, with 14 bases between. CDR3 length: 15 amino acids. Using immunoSEQ multiplex PCR, the repertoire was profiled, and TCRdb retains in-frame clones only, with some absent. The data contain about 47,000 clones, 87% of them seen just once; the ten biggest clones take up more than 13%. With respect to this clone: Its antigen is currently unknown.

The source was CD4+ or CD8+ T cells sorted from blood, collected in a trial of the OX40 agonist ivuxolimab. V gene TRBV2 combines with J gene TRBJ2-7, with TRBD2 as a possible D gene (5 bases). This TCR came from an adult with an advanced solid tumor such as melanoma, head and neck, liver or kidney cancer. The CDR3 reads CASSEVSGVKYEQYF. DNA of the CDR3: TGTGCCAGCAGTGAAGTTTCCGGGGTCAAATACGAGCAGTACTTC.